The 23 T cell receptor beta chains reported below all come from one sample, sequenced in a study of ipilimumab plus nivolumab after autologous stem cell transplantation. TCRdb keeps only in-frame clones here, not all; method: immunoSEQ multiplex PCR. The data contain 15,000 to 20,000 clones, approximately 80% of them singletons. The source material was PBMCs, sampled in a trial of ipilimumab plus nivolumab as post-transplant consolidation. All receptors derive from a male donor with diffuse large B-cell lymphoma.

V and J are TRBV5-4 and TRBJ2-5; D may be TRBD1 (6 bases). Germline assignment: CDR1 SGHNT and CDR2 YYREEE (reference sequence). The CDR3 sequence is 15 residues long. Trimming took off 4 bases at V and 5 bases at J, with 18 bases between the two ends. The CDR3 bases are TGTGCCAGCAGCCTGTGGACAGCCCCGGAGGAGACCCAGTACTTC. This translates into CASSLWTAPEETQYF.

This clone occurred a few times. This chain's CDR3 is CASGLVPLAGGVLRFSYEQYF. CDR3 DNA: TGTGCTAGTGGTTTGGTCCCACTAGCGGGAGGAGTACTGAGGTTTTCGTACGAGCAGTACTTC. This chain uses TRBV12-5 with TRBJ2-7; 12 bases agree with TRBD2. The CDR3 has 21 residues. V trimming: 0 bases; J trimming: 4 bases; junction bases outside the gene matches: 19. CDR1 and CDR2 (germline): LGHNT, FRNRAP.

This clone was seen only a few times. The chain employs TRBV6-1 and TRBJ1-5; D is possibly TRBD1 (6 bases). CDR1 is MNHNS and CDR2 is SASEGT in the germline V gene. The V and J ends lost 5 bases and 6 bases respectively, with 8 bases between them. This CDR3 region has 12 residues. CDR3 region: CASSQGSQPQHF. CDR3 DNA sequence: TGTGCCAGCAGTCAGGGGAGTCAGCCCCAGCATTTT.

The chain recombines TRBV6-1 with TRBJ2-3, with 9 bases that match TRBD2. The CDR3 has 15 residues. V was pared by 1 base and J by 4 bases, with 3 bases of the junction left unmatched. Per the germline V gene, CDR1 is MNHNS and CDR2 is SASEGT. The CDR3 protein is CASSEGLAEADTQYF. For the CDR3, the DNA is TGTGCCAGCAGTGAAGGACTAGCGGAAGCAGATACGCAGTATTTT.

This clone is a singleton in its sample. The CDR3 is CASSLGLTSTDTQYF. In DNA, the CDR3 is TGCGCCAGCAGCTTGGGACTCACTAGCACAGATACGCAGTATTTT. The chain has TRBV5-1 and TRBJ2-3, with unresolved D. This CDR3 comprises 15 residues. Germline CDR1 and CDR2: SGHRS and YFSETQ. Trimming took off 0 bases at V and 0 bases at J, with 8 bases between the two ends.

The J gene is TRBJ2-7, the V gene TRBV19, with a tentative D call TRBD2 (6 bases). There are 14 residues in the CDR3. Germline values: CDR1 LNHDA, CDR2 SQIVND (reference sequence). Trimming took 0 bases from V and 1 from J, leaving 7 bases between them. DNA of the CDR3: TGTGCCAGTAGTATAGATCGGGAGTCCTACGAGCAGTACTTC. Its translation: CASSIDRESYEQYF.

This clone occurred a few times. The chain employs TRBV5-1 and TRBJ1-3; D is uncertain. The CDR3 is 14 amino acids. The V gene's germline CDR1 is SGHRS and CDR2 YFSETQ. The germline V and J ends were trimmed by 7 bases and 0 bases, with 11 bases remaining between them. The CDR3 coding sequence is TGCGCCAGCTGGGATTTTAACTCTGGAAACACCATATATTTT. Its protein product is CASWDFNSGNTIYF.

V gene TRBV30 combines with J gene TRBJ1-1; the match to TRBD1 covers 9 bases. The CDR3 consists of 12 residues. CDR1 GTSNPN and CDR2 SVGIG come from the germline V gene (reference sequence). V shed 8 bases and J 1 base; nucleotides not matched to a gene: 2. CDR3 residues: CARDRANTEAFF. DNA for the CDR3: TGTGCCAGGGACAGGGCGAACACTGAAGCTTTCTTT.

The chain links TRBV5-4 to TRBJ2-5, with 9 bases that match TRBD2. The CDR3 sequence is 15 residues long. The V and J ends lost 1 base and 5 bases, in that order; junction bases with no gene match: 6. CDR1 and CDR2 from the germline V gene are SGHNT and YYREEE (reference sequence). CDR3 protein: CASSLFGTSFETQYF. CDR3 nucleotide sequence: TGTGCCAGCAGCTTGTTTGGGACTAGCTTCGAGACCCAGTACTTC.

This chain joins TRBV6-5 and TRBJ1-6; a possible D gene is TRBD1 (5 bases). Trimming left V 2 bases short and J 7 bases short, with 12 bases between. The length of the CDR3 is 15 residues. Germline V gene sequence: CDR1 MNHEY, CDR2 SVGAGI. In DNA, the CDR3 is TGTGCCAGCAGTTACCTGGGACTGGAGAATTCACCCCTCCACTTT. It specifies CASSYLGLENSPLHF.

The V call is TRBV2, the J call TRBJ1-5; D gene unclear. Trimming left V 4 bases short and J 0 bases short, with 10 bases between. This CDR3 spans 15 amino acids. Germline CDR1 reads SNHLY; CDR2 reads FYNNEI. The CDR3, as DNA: TGTGCCAGCAGTGGGGGAACCTATAGCAATCAGCCCCAGCATTTT. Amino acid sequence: CASSGGTYSNQPQHF.

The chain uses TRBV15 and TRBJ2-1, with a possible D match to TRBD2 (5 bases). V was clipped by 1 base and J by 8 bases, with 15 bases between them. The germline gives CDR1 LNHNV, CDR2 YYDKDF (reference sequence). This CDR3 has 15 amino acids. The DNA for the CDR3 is TGTGCCACCAGCAGAGGTAGCTTGGAGGTCGATGAGCAGTTCTTC. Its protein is CATSRGSLEVDEQFF.

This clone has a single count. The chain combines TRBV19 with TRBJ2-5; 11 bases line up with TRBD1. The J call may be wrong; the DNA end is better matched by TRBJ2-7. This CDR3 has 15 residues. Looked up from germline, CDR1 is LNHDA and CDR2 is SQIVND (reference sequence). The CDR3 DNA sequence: TGTGCCAGTAGTATGGGACAGGGGGACCCCTACGAGCAGTACTTC. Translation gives CASSMGQGDPYEQYF.

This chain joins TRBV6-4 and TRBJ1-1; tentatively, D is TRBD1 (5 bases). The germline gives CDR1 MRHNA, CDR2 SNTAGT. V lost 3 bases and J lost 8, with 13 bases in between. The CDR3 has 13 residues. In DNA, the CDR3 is TGTGCCAGCAGTGAAGTTGGGGGAGGGGAAGCTTTCTTT. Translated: CASSEVGGGEAFF.

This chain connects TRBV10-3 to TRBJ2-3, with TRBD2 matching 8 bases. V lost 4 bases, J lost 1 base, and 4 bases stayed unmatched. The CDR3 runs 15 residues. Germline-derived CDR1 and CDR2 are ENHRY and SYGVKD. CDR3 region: CAISGGTRGTDTQYF. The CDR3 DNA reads TGTGCCATCAGTGGCGGGACTAGAGGCACAGATACGCAGTATTTT.

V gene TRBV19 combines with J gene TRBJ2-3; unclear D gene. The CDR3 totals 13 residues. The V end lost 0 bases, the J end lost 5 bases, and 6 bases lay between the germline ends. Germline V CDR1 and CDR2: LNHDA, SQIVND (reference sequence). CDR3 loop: CASSIDNRDTQYF. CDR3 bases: TGTGCCAGTAGTATAGATAACAGAGATACGCAGTATTTT.

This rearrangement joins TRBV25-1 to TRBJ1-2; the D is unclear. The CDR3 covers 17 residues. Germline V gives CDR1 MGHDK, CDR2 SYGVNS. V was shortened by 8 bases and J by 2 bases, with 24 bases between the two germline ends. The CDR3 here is CASQGIANGRENYGYTF. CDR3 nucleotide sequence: TGTGCCAGCCAAGGAATTGCCAACGGAAGAGAGAACTATGGCTACACCTTC.

The CDR3 sequence is CASSQDFLGALGYEQYF. For the CDR3, the DNA is TGCGCCAGCAGCCAAGATTTTTTGGGAGCCCTCGGCTACGAGCAGTACTTC. The chain carries TRBV4-1 and TRBJ2-7, with D possibly being TRBD2 (5 bases). V was shortened by 0 bases and J by 3 bases, with 18 bases between the two germline ends. This CDR3 region has 17 residues. Germline lookup yields CDR1 MGHRA and CDR2 YSYEKL.

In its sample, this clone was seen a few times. The CDR3, as DNA: TGTGCCAGTAGTATGTCGGACGGTAGCAATCAGCCCCAGCATTTT. Its protein is CASSMSDGSNQPQHF. The rearrangement links TRBV19 to TRBJ1-5; D remains ambiguous. V was pared by 3 bases and J by 0 bases, with 9 bases between. The germline V gene encodes CDR1 LNHDA and CDR2 SQIVND (reference sequence). The CDR3 is made up of 15 amino acids.

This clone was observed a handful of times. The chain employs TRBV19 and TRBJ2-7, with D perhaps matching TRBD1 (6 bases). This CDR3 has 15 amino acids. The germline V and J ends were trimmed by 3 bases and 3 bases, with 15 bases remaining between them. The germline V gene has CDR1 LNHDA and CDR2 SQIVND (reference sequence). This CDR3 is CASSMLGHLFYEQYF. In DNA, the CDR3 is TGTGCCAGTAGTATGCTGGGACACCTCTTCTACGAGCAGTACTTC.

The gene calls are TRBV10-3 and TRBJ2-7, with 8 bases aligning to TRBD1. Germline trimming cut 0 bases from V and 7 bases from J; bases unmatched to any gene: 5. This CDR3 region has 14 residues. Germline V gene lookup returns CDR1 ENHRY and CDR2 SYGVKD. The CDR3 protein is CAISESTGGIEQYF. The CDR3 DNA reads TGTGCCATCAGTGAGTCAACAGGGGGGATAGAGCAGTACTTC.

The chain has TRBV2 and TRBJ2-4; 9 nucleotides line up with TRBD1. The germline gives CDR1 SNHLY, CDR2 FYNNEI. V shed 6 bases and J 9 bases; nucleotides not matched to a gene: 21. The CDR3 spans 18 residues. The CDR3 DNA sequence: TGTGCCAGCAGGTCGACAGGGGGTTCTCTTGGTGGGAGAGGCATTCAGTACTTC. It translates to CASRSTGGSLGGRGIQYF.

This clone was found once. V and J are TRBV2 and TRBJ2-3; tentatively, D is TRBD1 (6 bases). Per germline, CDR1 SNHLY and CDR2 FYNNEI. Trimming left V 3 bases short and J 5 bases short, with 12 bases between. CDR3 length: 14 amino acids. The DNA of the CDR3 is TGTGCCAGCAGTGAGCGGACAGTAAAAGATACGCAGTATTTT. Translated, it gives CASSERTVKDTQYF.